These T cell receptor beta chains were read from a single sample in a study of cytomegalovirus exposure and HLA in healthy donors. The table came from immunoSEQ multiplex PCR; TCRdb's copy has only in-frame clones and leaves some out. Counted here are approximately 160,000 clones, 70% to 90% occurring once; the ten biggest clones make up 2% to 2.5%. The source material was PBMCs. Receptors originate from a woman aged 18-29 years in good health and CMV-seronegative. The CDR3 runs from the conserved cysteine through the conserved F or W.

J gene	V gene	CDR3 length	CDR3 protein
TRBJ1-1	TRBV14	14	CASFPRGRDTEAFF
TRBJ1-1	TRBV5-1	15	CASRKTGGASTEAFF
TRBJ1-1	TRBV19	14	CASSRRGLYTEAFF
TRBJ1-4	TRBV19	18	CASSIRLGLRGNNEKLFF
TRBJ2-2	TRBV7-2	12	CASSLDGGELFF
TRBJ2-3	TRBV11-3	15	CASSSGGASTDTQYF
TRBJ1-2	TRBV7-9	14	CASSRIGGAPGYTF
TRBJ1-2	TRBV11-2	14	CASSLAGVGYGYTF
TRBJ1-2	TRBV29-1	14	CSVDGGLGVHGYTF
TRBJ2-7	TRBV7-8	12	CASSPTTYEQYF
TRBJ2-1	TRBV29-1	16	CSVPTSGRFSYNEQFF
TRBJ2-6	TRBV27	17	CAPGGGNRGPGANVLTF
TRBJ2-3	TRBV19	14	CASSIGSSTDTQYF
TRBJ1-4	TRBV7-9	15	CASSPGQGAEEKLFF
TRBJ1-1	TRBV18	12	CASSPSDREAFF